These 10 T cell receptor beta chains were all obtained from the same sample, sequenced in a study of shared clonotypes between healthy human individuals (TCRdb year 2020). Libraries were made using the immunoSEQ multiplex PCR assay. TCRdb took this table from immuneACCESS and kept in-frame rearrangements with V and J called. Such tables lack part of the clones; where checked against another copy, unresolved V genes explain under half of the gap, and the rest is unexplained. This sample comprises 650,000 to 800,000 clones, about 90% of them detected only once. The ten top clones hold roughly 22% of the sample. CD8 naive samples were obtained by positive selection for CCR7 among CD45RO-negative cells, yielding a CD45RA+CCR7+ population from which TemRA cells were excluded. Sequenced: naive CD8+ T cells sorted from blood. Per the publication, the cell subset or site label means: CD45RA+CCR7+. Receptor source: a man aged 30 to 45 in good health.

The V and J genes are TRBV25-1 and TRBJ1-2; D uncertain. Germline V gene data show CDR1 as MGHDK and CDR2 as SYGVNS. Trimming took 3 bases from V and 6 from J, leaving 14 bases between them. The CDR3 consists of 14 residues. The chain's CDR3 is CASSDLEEPDGYTF. As DNA, the CDR3 is TGTGCCAGCAGTGACCTAGAAGAGCCTGATGGCTACACCTTC.

Comment on this clone: The same CDR3 is also encoded by other DNA sequences in this sample. V usage is TRBV7-2 and J usage is TRBJ2-3, with 13 bases that match TRBD2. This CDR3 contains 16 residues. Germline V gene data show CDR1 as SGHTA and CDR2 as FQGNSA. J was trimmed by 2 bases and V by 3 bases; bases with no gene match: 2. CDR3 coding DNA: TGTGCCAGCAGCTTGGGGACTAGCGGGGTCACAGATACGCAGTATTTT. It specifies CASSLGTSGVTDTQYF.

CDR3 sequence reads: CASSFRGKGGLGLATEAFF. The CDR3 DNA reads TGTGCCAGCAGTTTTCGGGGAAAGGGAGGGCTCGGGTTGGCCACTGAAGCTTTCTTT. This chain joins TRBV28 and TRBJ1-1; D uncertain. This CDR3 comprises 19 residues. CDR1 is MDHEN and CDR2 is SYDVKM in the germline V gene. V lost 3 bases, J lost 4 bases, and 27 bases lay in between.

The CDR3 here is CASSSLGLWNYGYTF. The CDR3 region has the DNA TGTGCCAGCAGCTCCTTGGGGCTGTGGAACTATGGCTACACCTTC. The rearrangement joins TRBV6-5 to TRBJ1-2, with a tentative D call TRBD1 (5 bases). The CDR3 is 15 amino acids. Germline lookup yields CDR1 MNHEY and CDR2 SVGAGI. V lost 6 bases to trimming and J lost 2 bases, with 16 bases between them.

The chain has TRBV11-2 and TRBJ2-1; 11 bases are a match to TRBD2. CDR1 and CDR2 (germline): SGHAT, FQNNGV. Trimming cost V 3 bases and J 2 bases; bases outside gene matches: 3. This CDR3 has 16 amino acids. The CDR3 DNA is TGTGCCAGCAGCTTGGGACTAGCGGACACCTACAATGAGCAGTTCTTC. The encoded protein is CASSLGLADTYNEQFF.

This chain joins TRBV4-3 and TRBJ2-1, with 9 bases aligning to TRBD2. The germline gives CDR1 LGHNA, CDR2 YSLEER. Trimming took 6 bases from V and 9 from J; bases not matched to a gene: 12. The CDR3 consists of 15 residues. The CDR3 coding sequence is TGCGCCAGCAGGGGGGGACTAGCCTCCAACAGTGAGCAGTTCTTC. It codes for CASRGGLASNSEQFF.

The chain combines TRBV2 with TRBJ2-2, with TRBD2 matching 9 bases. Losses at the gene ends were 5 bases for V and 7 bases for J; bases not matched to a gene: 8. The CDR3 contains 15 residues. Germline V lookup: CDR1 SNHLY, CDR2 FYNNEI. The CDR3, as DNA: TGTGCCAGCAGTTGGAGTATAGCGGGAGTCGGGGAGCTGTTTTTT. The encoded protein is CASSWSIAGVGELFF.

The CDR3 region has the DNA TGTGCCAGCAGTGAAACGCGGCGGATCAGCACAGATACGCAGTATTTT. Protein sequence: CASSETRRISTDTQYF. The chain links TRBV6-1 to TRBJ2-3; D remains ambiguous. The germline CDR1 and CDR2 sequences are MNHNS and SASEGT. V lost 2 bases, J lost 0 bases, and 12 bases lay in between. The CDR3 spans 16 residues.

Turning to this clone: This sample also contains other DNA sequences that code for the same CDR3. V usage is TRBV11-1 and J usage is TRBJ1-1; D call uncertain. The V and J ends lost 5 bases and 0 bases respectively, with 7 bases between them. The CDR3 runs to 13 residues. Germline CDR1 and CDR2: SGHAT and FQDESV (reference sequence). The DNA of the CDR3 is TGTGCCAGCAGCCTATCCGTGAACACTGAAGCTTTCTTT. It codes for CASSLSVNTEAFF.

The chain uses TRBV10-3 and TRBJ2-7, with TRBD1 matching 10 bases. CDR3 length equals 19 residues. Trimming took 2 bases from V and 2 from J; bases not matched to a gene: 15. Germline V lookup: CDR1 ENHRY, CDR2 SYGVKD. The CDR3 reads CAISEEVLGRDRGTYEQYF. The CDR3 coding sequence is TGTGCCATCAGTGAGGAGGTTTTGGGTCGGGACAGGGGTACCTACGAGCAGTACTTC.